The TCR beta chain under discussion was sequenced for a study of T-cell reconstitution after alpha-beta-depleted transplantation in children. Regarding the study as a whole: Once a year had passed after transplant, T-cell counts and diversity came mostly from newly produced T cells. Where alpha-beta T cells came from about two months after transplant was reportedly several hundred expanded graft clones. TCRbeta diversity was high at day 60 in some patients (a result of surviving recipient T cells and thymic progenitors).

Trimming took 2 bases from V and 8 from J, leaving 9 bases between them. The CDR3 runs 12 residues. Germline V lookup: CDR1 SGHKS, CDR2 YYEKEE (reference sequence). A library of TCRbeta sequences, prepared with unique molecular identifiers, was generated. TCRdb re-called the PCR reads through MiXCR, storing one row per CDR3 protein. There are around 450,000 distinct CDR3 sequences in the sample; roughly 17% occur only once, and 25% to 30% lies in the top ten. Details on this clonotype: Antigen: not known.

The sequences come from PBMCs, mostly from graft donor cells, collected 360 days after TCRalphabeta/CD19-depleted stem cell transplant. This sequence was found in a boy in the first two years of life who had a stem cell transplant for Wiskott-Aldrich syndrome, so the T cells may come from the graft donor. This chain connects TRBV5-5 to TRBJ2-3; D is unclear. CDR3: CASSLERTTQYF. CDR3 nucleotide sequence: TGTGCCAGCAGCTTAGAGCGAACTACGCAGTATTTT.